The 23 T cell receptor beta chains below were found in one sample sequenced in a study of spatial heterogeneity in lung cancer. Overall study findings and caveats: Mutation counts in tumors were tracked by counts of expanded intratumoral alpha and beta TCRs.

TCRdb passed the 5' RACE reads through MiXCR, listing each CDR3 protein once. The table lists 3,000 to 4,000 distinct CDR3 sequences, approximately 15% of them singletons. These receptors have no known antigen. Noted time point: sample taken at primary tumor resection. The sequenced sample was lung tumor tissue, obtained at surgery. These receptors originate from a female donor with early-stage non-small cell lung cancer.

This clonotype is labeled as medium-sized. The size of this beta chain means little, since it is a stray read in a library made for alpha chains. V gene TRBV7-2 combines with J gene TRBJ2-1; TRBD1 might be the D (5 bases). V dropped 4 bases and J dropped 0 bases, with 7 bases sitting between them. The germline CDR1 and CDR2 sequences are SGHTA and FQGNSA. CDR3 length equals 14 residues. The CDR3 reads CASSSGSSYNEQFF. The CDR3 nucleotides read TGTGCCAGCAGCTCAGGGTCCTCCTACAATGAGCAGTTCTTC.

With regard to this clonotype: The library was built for alpha chains, so this beta chain is an off-target read and its size means little. This chain uses TRBV2 with TRBJ1-2; 10 bases are a match to TRBD1. With V trimmed by 6 bases and J by 2 bases, 3 bases remained unmatched. Germline lookup yields CDR1 SNHLY and CDR2 FYNNEI. CDR3 size: 14 residues. CDR3 amino acids: CASSRGQGNYGYTF. The CDR3 bases are TGTGCCAGCAGCAGGGGACAGGGGAACTATGGCTACACCTTC. Full variable domain (rest looked up from reference TRBV2 and TRBJ1-2): EPEVTQTPSHQVTQMGQEVILRCVPISNHLYFYWYRQILGQKVEFLVSFYNNEISEKSEIFDDQFSVERPDGSNFTLKIRSTKLEDSAMYFCASSRGQGNYGYTFGSGTRLTVV.

On this clonotype itself: Since the library was made to target alpha chains, this beta chain is a stray read and its abundance is not meaningful. This chain connects TRBV10-3 to TRBJ2-3; D call uncertain. CDR3 length equals 17 residues. Trimming shortened V by 2 bases and J by 5 bases, and 20 bases separated the two germline ends. Germline CDR1 is ENHRY and CDR2 is SYGVKD. The CDR3 nucleotides are TGTGCCATCAGTGAGAGGTCCGCCCGTACCTCCTTAGATACGCAGTATTTT. Translated, it gives CAISERSARTSLDTQYF.

This clonotype is medium-sized. Since it is a stray read in a library aimed at alpha chains, this beta chain has a size that is not meaningful. The gene calls are TRBV11-2 and TRBJ1-1; TRBD1 is a possible D gene (6 bases). This CDR3 comprises 14 residues. Germline CDR1 SGHAT, CDR2 FQNNGV. V lost 5 bases and J 10 bases, leaving 20 bases between the germline ends. The CDR3 spells CASSLTQGPGAAFF. In nucleotides, the CDR3 is TGTGCCAGCAGCCTCACACAAGGCCCGGGGGCAGCTTTCTTT.

This clonotype was seen repeatedly, ten times or more. This beta chain is a stray sequence in a library constructed for alpha chains; its clone size is not meaningful. This chain connects TRBV7-9 to TRBJ2-2; TRBD2 might be the D (6 bases). Germline V gives CDR1 SEHNR, CDR2 FQNEAQ (reference sequence). This CDR3 is built from 14 residues. This CDR3 is CASWGDTNTGELFF. CDR3 coding DNA: TGTGCGAGCTGGGGGGATACGAACACCGGGGAGCTGTTTTTT.

Within the sample, this clonotype is medium-sized. Being off target in a library aimed at alpha chains, this beta chain has a size of little meaning. The V and J genes are TRBV7-2 and TRBJ1-5, with a tentative D call TRBD1 (6 bases). V was pared by 4 bases and J by 3 bases, with 13 bases between. Germline V gene lookup returns CDR1 SGHTA and CDR2 FQGNSA. The CDR3 spans 15 residues. The CDR3 here is CASSYAGTPNQPQHF. The CDR3 DNA is TGTGCCAGCAGCTATGCCGGGACACCCAATCAGCCCCAGCATTTT.

As for this clonotype: This beta chain is an off-target read within a library intended for alpha chains, so its frequency means little. The genes are TRBV27 and TRBJ2-4, with unresolved D. This CDR3 is 17 amino acids long. V lost 3 bases and J 1 base, leaving 16 bases between the germline ends. Germline values: CDR1 MNHEY, CDR2 SMNVEV (reference sequence). The CDR3 sequence: CASSFARHFFAKNIQYF. CDR3 nucleotides: TGTGCCAGCAGTTTTGCCAGGCACTTCTTTGCCAAAAACATTCAGTACTTC.

By frequency in the sample, this clonotype is medium-sized. The library was prepared for alpha chains; this beta chain is a stray read, so its frequency means little. The chain combines TRBV29-1 with TRBJ2-3; the D gene is possibly TRBD1 (6 bases). CDR1 SQVTM and CDR2 ANQGSEA come from the germline V gene. Between the trimmed V and J ends, which lost 0 bases and 7 bases, there was a span of 8 bases. The CDR3 length is 12 residues. For the CDR3, the DNA is TGCAGCGTTGAAGATCAGGGGAATACGCAGTATTTT. It encodes CSVEDQGNTQYF.

In this sample, this clonotype turned up a few times. This beta chain is an off-target read within a library intended for alpha chains, so its frequency means little. The chain joins TRBV9 to TRBJ2-5; TRBD1 aligns across 8 bases. V trimming: 4 bases; J trimming: 2 bases; junction bases outside the gene matches: 10. This CDR3 region has 16 residues. Germline lookup yields CDR1 SGDLS and CDR2 YYNGEE. CDR3 in DNA: TGTGCCAGCAGCCCCCAAAGGGACAGGCCGCAAGAGACCCAGTACTTC. It codes for CASSPQRDRPQETQYF.

This clonotype is medium-sized. This beta chain slipped into a library made for alpha chains as a stray read, so its size is not meaningful. This sequence joins TRBV6-1 and TRBJ1-1; D is uncertain. Looked up from germline, CDR1 is MNHNS and CDR2 is SASEGT. There are 15 residues in the CDR3. V shed 6 bases and J shed 1 base, with 15 bases lying between them. The CDR3 sequence is CASSKWGLGNTEAFF. CDR3 bases: TGTGCCAGCAGCAAATGGGGTCTGGGGAACACTGAAGCTTTCTTT.

By its share, this clonotype is medium-sized. The library was built for alpha chains, so this beta chain is an off-target read and its size means little. This CDR3 reads CASSQRGKTQYF. As DNA, the CDR3 is TGTGCCAGCAGCCAACGTGGAAAGACCCAGTACTTC. The gene calls are TRBV3-1 and TRBJ2-5; D is unresolved. Trimming pared 2 bases from V and 6 bases from J, leaving 7 bases between. Looked up from germline, CDR1 is LGHDT and CDR2 is YNNKEL (reference sequence). This CDR3 is 12 amino acids long.

This clonotype has ten or more counts. This beta chain came through as a stray read in a library set up for alpha chains, and its size says little. The rearrangement joins TRBV15 to TRBJ1-5; no firm D call. The CDR3 spans 14 residues. Germline V gene data show CDR1 as LNHNV and CDR2 as YYDKDF (reference sequence). V was pared by 0 bases and J by 4 bases, with 7 bases between. CDR3 amino acids: CATSRDRGNQPQHF. The CDR3 region has the DNA TGTGCCACCAGCAGAGATCGCGGGAATCAGCCCCAGCATTTT.

This clonotype appeared many times. Little can be read into the size of this beta chain, an off-target read in a library designed for alpha chains. CDR3 nucleotides: TGTGCCAGCAGTGAATATCGCGGAGCAACTAATGAAAAACTGTTTTTT. Its protein is CASSEYRGATNEKLFF. This chain connects TRBV25-1 to TRBJ1-4; D gene unclear. Trimming cost V 0 bases and J 0 bases, with 8 bases left between them. CDR3 length equals 16 residues. CDR1 MGHDK and CDR2 SYGVNS come from the germline V gene.

Within the sample, this clonotype is medium-sized. Since it is a stray read in a library aimed at alpha chains, this beta chain has a size that is not meaningful. The genes are TRBV6-1 and TRBJ2-6; D is perhaps TRBD2 (6 bases). The germline V gene encodes CDR1 MNHNS and CDR2 SASEGT. V gave up 11 bases and J gave up 1 base, with 15 bases separating them. CDR3 length: 15 residues. CDR3 DNA sequence: TGTGCCGGGCGGGACTCCTCGTCTGGGGCCAACGTCCTGACTTTC. Its translation: CAGRDSSSGANVLTF.

In this sample, this clonotype turned up many times. The library was prepared for alpha chains; this beta chain is a stray read, so its frequency means little. The chain has TRBV3-1 and TRBJ2-3; D gene ambiguous. This CDR3 has 13 amino acids. CDR1 LGHDT and CDR2 YNNKEL come from the germline V gene (reference sequence). V was trimmed by 2 bases and J by 6 bases, leaving 9 bases between them. This CDR3 reads CASSQPPPDTQYF. CDR3 nucleotides: TGTGCCAGCAGCCAACCCCCTCCCGATACGCAGTATTTT.

In this sample, this clonotype is medium-sized. Little can be read into the size of this beta chain, an off-target read in a library designed for alpha chains. The chain carries TRBV7-9 and TRBJ1-6, with TRBD1 matching 9 bases. This CDR3 spans 16 amino acids. J was trimmed by 4 bases and V by 5 bases; bases with no gene match: 6. Germline V gene lookup returns CDR1 SEHNR and CDR2 FQNEAQ (reference sequence). This CDR3 is CASSLGQGFYNSPLHF. Here the CDR3 DNA reads TGTGCCAGCAGCCTGGGACAGGGTTTTTATAATTCACCCCTCCACTTT.

In this sample, this clonotype turned up many times. This beta chain is an unintended read in a library built for alpha chains; its size means little. The chain is built from TRBV20-1 and TRBJ1-3; D possibly corresponds to TRBD1 (6 bases). CDR3 length: 14 amino acids. The V gene lost 3 bases and the J gene lost 3 bases, with 12 bases spanning the gap. CDR1 is DFQATT and CDR2 is SNEGSKA in the germline V gene (reference sequence). Here the CDR3 reads CSARGRGGGNTIYF. The CDR3 DNA reads TGCAGTGCTAGGGGCAGGGGCGGTGGAAACACCATATATTTT.

Within the sample, this clonotype is medium-sized. Within a library made for alpha chains, this beta chain is off target, and its count is uninformative. The chain links TRBV3-1 to TRBJ2-7; tentatively, D is TRBD1 (5 bases). CDR1 and CDR2 (germline): LGHDT, YNNKEL (reference sequence). The CDR3 contains 15 residues. The germline V and J ends were trimmed by 5 bases and 4 bases, with 18 bases remaining between them. The CDR3 bases are TGTGCCAGCAGCTTCTTTCAGGGTTCTCTTTACGAGCAGTACTTC. It is translated as CASSFFQGSLYEQYF.

This clonotype appeared many times. The size of this beta chain means little, since it is a stray read in a library made for alpha chains. This chain joins TRBV19 and TRBJ2-1; TRBD2 aligns across 9 bases. The V gene end was trimmed by 6 bases and the J gene end by 7 bases; junction bases not matched to a gene: 7. CDR3 length: 14 residues. Germline CDR1 is LNHDA and CDR2 is SQIVND (reference sequence). CDR3 residues: CASSAGGQTNEQFF. CDR3 sequence (DNA): TGTGCCAGTAGCGCGGGGGGGCAGACGAATGAGCAGTTCTTC.

Regarding this clonotype: In a library made to pick up alpha chains, this beta chain is a stray read with a size that means little. The rearrangement uses TRBV18 and TRBJ1-2; tentatively, D is TRBD1 (5 bases). With 2 bases removed from V and 4 bases from J, the gap between germline ends came to 8 bases. Germline CDR1 KGHSH, CDR2 LQKENI. The CDR3 runs to 13 residues. CDR3 in DNA: TGTGCCAGCTCACCATGGGGGATCTATGGCTACACCTTC. Residues: CASSPWGIYGYTF.

To note about this clonotype: With the library built for alpha chains, this beta chain is off target and its frequency is not meaningful. The V call is TRBV4-1, the J call TRBJ2-5, with D possibly TRBD2 on 5 matching bases. In germline, CDR1 is MGHRA, CDR2 YSYEKL. V gave up 1 base and J gave up 4 bases, with 16 bases separating them. This CDR3 comprises 16 residues. The CDR3 spells CASSQGAAEGRETQYF. The CDR3 coding sequence is TGCGCCAGCAGCCAAGGGGCGGCAGAGGGTCGAGAGACCCAGTACTTC.

This clonotype is medium-sized by share. This beta chain turned up in a library designed for alpha chains; as an off-target read, its abundance says little. This rearrangement joins TRBV5-1 to TRBJ1-4, with 9 nucleotides matching TRBD1. CDR3 size: 15 residues. Germline values: CDR1 SGHRS, CDR2 YFSETQ. The J segment lost 4 bases and the V segment lost 1 base, leaving 2 bases of the junction unmatched. The CDR3 coding sequence is TGCGCCAGCAGCTTGCTGGGACAGGGTAATGAAAAACTGTTTTTT. Its protein product is CASSLLGQGNEKLFF.

This clonotype was counted at least ten times. Because this beta chain is a stray read in a library intended to capture alpha chains, its abundance should not be given much weight. V and J are TRBV7-9 and TRBJ2-3, with 7 positions matching TRBD2. Germline-derived CDR1 and CDR2 are SEHNR and FQNEAQ (reference sequence). Unmatched junction bases numbered 5, after V lost 5 bases and J lost 6 bases. The CDR3 runs 13 residues. CDR3 DNA sequence: TGTGCCAGCAGCGGAAGGGGAGGGGATACGCAGTATTTT. It codes for CASSGRGGDTQYF.